Listed below are T cell receptor beta chains from one sample, sequenced in a study of T cells in Graves' hyperthyroidism and ophthalmopathy. A single record per CDR3 protein comes from TCRdb applying MiXCR to the multiplex PCR reads. The sample consists of 360,000 or so distinct CDR3 sequences, about 19% of them appearing once. Material for sequencing was blood. The receptor source for this set is a woman younger than 30 with Graves' hyperthyroidism. The CDR3 runs from the conserved cysteine through the conserved F or W. The D gene is left open where the match is weak. Clone size is stated in some rows and not others, as once, few, many or a class when expanded.

j_call	v_call	clone_size	cdr3_length	d_call	cdr3_nt	cdr3_aa
TRBJ1-1	TRBV19	many	19	-	TGTGCCAGTAGTGCGGCCCTGACAGGAAAGGGCCTCAAGGACACTGAAGCTTTCTTT	CASSAALTGKGLKDTEAFF
TRBJ2-7	TRBV11-1	few	17	TRBD1	TGTGCCAGCAGCTTGATCCGATGGGGACAGGGTTCCTACGAGCAGTACTTC	CASSLIRWGQGSYEQYF
TRBJ2-7	TRBV12-3/TRBV12-4	many	15	-	TGTGCCAGCAGTTGGGGGGGGACAGGAGTCTACGAGCAGTACTTC	CASSWGGTGVYEQYF
TRBJ2-7	TRBV9	-	13	-	TGTGCCAGCAGCGGGTCTGGGGTCGGGGAGCAGTACTTC	CASSGSGVGEQYF
TRBJ2-3	TRBV27	-	14	-	TGTGCCAGCAAAAGGGCCGCAAGCACAGATACGCAGTATTTT	CASKRAASTDTQYF
TRBJ1-1	TRBV9	many	15	-	TGTGCCAGCAGCGTTTTGGGAGGCGGGGACACTGAAGCTTTCTTT	CASSVLGGGDTEAFF
TRBJ1-1	TRBV28	many	14	-	TGTGCCAGCAGTTTCACGTGGGAGAACACTGAAGCTTTCTTT	CASSFTWENTEAFF
TRBJ1-1	TRBV5-6	many	15	TRBD1	TGTGCCAGCAGCTGGACAGGGGGCGCCGGCACTGAAGCTTTCTTT	CASSWTGGAGTEAFF
TRBJ1-5	TRBV11-1	many	16	-	TGTGCCAGCAGCTTAGGGGCAGGCGATAGCAATCAGCCCCAGCATTTT	CASSLGAGDSNQPQHF
TRBJ2-2	TRBV7-3	many	13	-	TGTGCCAGCAGCCCGCCGGACACCGGGGAGCTGTTTTTT	CASSPPDTGELFF
TRBJ1-1	TRBV2	few	16	-	TGTGCCAGCAGGAATTTGCATTCTCCGGAGTTCGGTGAAGCTTTCTTT	CASRNLHSPEFGEAFF
TRBJ2-6	TRBV6-1	many	14	-	TGTGCCAGCAGTGAACAGATCTCGGCCAACGTCCTGACTTTC	CASSEQISANVLTF
TRBJ1-2	TRBV20-1	many	13	-	TGCAGTGCTAGAGATCCGGCGTCATACGGCTACACCTTC	CSARDPASYGYTF
TRBJ2-5	TRBV20-1	many	13	-	TGCAGTGCTAGTGAGGGGGGGCAAGAGACCCAGTACTTC	CSASEGGQETQYF
TRBJ2-7	TRBV2	many	13	-	TGTGCCAGCAAGGTCGGGGGACGAGGTGAGCAGTACTTC	CASKVGGRGEQYF
TRBJ1-1	TRBV29-1	many	12	-	TGCAGCGTTGATGAACAGGCCATTGGGGCTTTCTTT	CSVDEQAIGAFF
TRBJ2-5	TRBV6-1	many	15	-	TGTGCCAGCAGTGGGATACAGGGATTCCAAGAGACCCAGTACTTC	CASSGIQGFQETQYF
TRBJ2-7	TRBV27	many	14	-	TGTGCCAGCAGTTCCGCAGCAGGATTCTACGAGCAGTACTTC	CASSSAAGFYEQYF
TRBJ1-3	TRBV28	-	16	TRBD1	TGTGCCAGCAGTTTGGCGGGACAGACCTTTGGAAACACCATATATTTT	CASSLAGQTFGNTIYF
TRBJ1-3	TRBV4-1	many	14	TRBD1	TGCGCCAGCGCCGACAGGGGGTTGAGGAACACCATATATTTT	CASADRGLRNTIYF
TRBJ2-7	TRBV11-2	many	15	TRBD1	TGTGCCAGCAGCTTGTACACCGGGACAGGGGACGAGCAGTACTTC	CASSLYTGTGDEQYF
TRBJ1-5	TRBV27	many	19	-	TGTGCCAGCAGGCTCTATGGATTCGGGGCCCTCAGACCCAATCAGCCCCAGCATTTT	CASRLYGFGALRPNQPQHF
TRBJ1-5	TRBV27	-	14	-	TGTGCCAGCAGTTCAAGGGGTTCAACTCAGCCCCAGCATTTT	CASSSRGSTQPQHF
TRBJ2-7	TRBV11-2	many	12	-	TGTGCCAGCAGCCCCCAAGGGATCGAGCAGTACTTC	CASSPQGIEQYF
TRBJ1-2	TRBV2	many	12	-	TGTGCCAGCGGGAGGGAGGGCGGTGGCTACACCTTC	CASGREGGGYTF
TRBJ2-6	TRBV6-5	many	16	-	TGTGCCAGCAGTTACCAGGGTAGCTCTGGGGCCAACGTCCTGACTTTC	CASSYQGSSGANVLTF
TRBJ1-5	TRBV7-8	many	16	-	TGTGCCAGCAGCTTAGCGAAGGGATGGGGCAATCAGCCCCAGCATTTT	CASSLAKGWGNQPQHF
TRBJ1-1	TRBV20-1	many	12	-	TGCAGTGCTAGCCAAGGGAGGGAAGAAGCTTTCTTT	CSASQGREEAFF
TRBJ1-2	TRBV12-3/TRBV12-4	many	13	-	TGTGCCAGCAGCCCAGGGTACGACTATGGCTACACCTTC	CASSPGYDYGYTF
TRBJ2-5	TRBV2	many	15	-	TGTGCCAGCAGTGAAACCGGGGGCCCTCCGGGGACCCAGTACTTC	CASSETGGPPGTQYF
TRBJ2-7	TRBV6-5	many	11	-	TGTGCCGCGGTAGACTCATACGAGCAGTACTTC	CAAVDSYEQYF
TRBJ1-1	TRBV18	many	14	-	TGTGCCAGCTCACCACGTGTCAAGAACACTGAAGCTTTCTTT	CASSPRVKNTEAFF
TRBJ2-7	TRBV4-1	few	15	-	TGCGCCAGCAGCCCAGGCTTCCGGGGAATTTACGAGCAGTACTTC	CASSPGFRGIYEQYF
TRBJ1-1	TRBV6-1	many	14	-	TGTGCCAGCACCAACGGGGGTGTAGAGACTGAAGCTTTCTTT	CASTNGGVETEAFF
TRBJ1-1	TRBV11-2	few	19	-	TGTGCCAGCAGCTTTGAAGGAACCCCGGTTAAGGTGACTCCTCCTCGGGCTTTCTTT	CASSFEGTPVKVTPPRAFF
TRBJ1-5	TRBV19	many	19	TRBD1	TGTGCCATCCCAACCCGCCCACAGGGGGCACGGAGTAGCAATCAGCCCCAGCATTTT	CAIPTRPQGARSSNQPQHF
TRBJ1-2	TRBV6-1	many	12	-	TGTGCCAGCAGTCCATTTAACTATGGCTACACCTTC	CASSPFNYGYTF
TRBJ2-4	TRBV12-3/TRBV12-4	many	13	-	TGTGCCAGCAGCCGACAAGGCCAGGACATTCAGTACTTC	CASSRQGQDIQYF
TRBJ2-7	TRBV20-1	-	14	-	TGCAGTGCTATAGGGCGGGTGAGCTCCTACGAGCAGTACTTC	CSAIGRVSSYEQYF
TRBJ1-1	TRBV18	many	14	TRBD1	TGTGCCAGCTCACCACACAGGGGGAACACTGAAGCTTTCTTT	CASSPHRGNTEAFF
TRBJ2-3	TRBV4-1	few	17	-	TGCGCCAGCAGCCCCACCCCAACAGGGTTCCTCACAGATACGCAGTATTTT	CASSPTPTGFLTDTQYF
TRBJ1-2	TRBV27	-	19	TRBD1	TGTGCCAGCAGTCGGACCCTAACCCGCCGGGACAGGGGGAACTATGGCTACACCTTC	CASSRTLTRRDRGNYGYTF
TRBJ1-1	TRBV5-6	-	16	-	TGTGCCAGCAGCTCCGAACCTATGGGGATGAACACTGAAGCTTTCTTT	CASSSEPMGMNTEAFF
TRBJ1-2	TRBV4-2	-	17	TRBD1	TGTGCCAGCAGCCCCTCGGGACAGGGGGCCCTCTCCTATGGCTACACCTTC	CASSPSGQGALSYGYTF
TRBJ1-5	TRBV15	many	15	-	TGTGCCACCAGCAGACGGACGTATCGCAATCAGCCCCAGCATTTT	CATSRRTYRNQPQHF
TRBJ1-5	TRBV20-1	-	14	TRBD1	TGCAGTGCTCCGGGACAGGGGGCCCGTCGAGCCCAGCATTTT	CSAPGQGARRAQHF
TRBJ1-1	TRBV2	many	17	-	TGTGCCAGCAGTCCCGCCGGGCCCGGTAGGATGAACACTGAAGCTTTCTTT	CASSPAGPGRMNTEAFF
TRBJ2-7	TRBV5-1	many	15	-	TGCGCCAGCAGCTTGGAACAGGGCCACTCCTACGAGCAGTACTTC	CASSLEQGHSYEQYF
TRBJ2-5	TRBV24-1	-	15	-	TGTGCCACCAGTGATTCCAGGAAGGGAAGGGAGACCCAGTACTTC	CATSDSRKGRETQYF
TRBJ1-2	TRBV6-5	-	15	-	TGTGCCAGCAGTTACTCGAGTCGGGACGACTATGGCTACACCTTC	CASSYSSRDDYGYTF
TRBJ2-5	TRBV2	many	13	-	TGTGCCAGCAGTCCGAGTCAGGGACAGACCCAGTACTTC	CASSPSQGQTQYF
TRBJ1-1	TRBV7-9	many	10	-	TGTGCCACCGCGGACCCTGAAGCTTTCTTT	CATADPEAFF
TRBJ2-5	TRBV2	-	13	TRBD2	TGTGCCGACAGTGGGCTAGCGGAAGAGACCCAGTACTTC	CADSGLAEETQYF
TRBJ2-2	TRBV20-1	many	15	-	TGCAGTGCTAGACGGGCGGGGACGAACACCGGGGAGCTGTTTTTT	CSARRAGTNTGELFF